Following are 27 T cell receptor beta chains from one sample sequenced in a study of blood T cell repertoires in COVID-19. The protocol was immunoSEQ multiplex PCR, while the TCRdb copy is restricted to in-frame clones and leaves out a portion. Of 250,000 or so clones detected, around 84% appear once; the ten largest clones hold less than 2%. The specimen was peripheral blood. The receptors were gathered from a woman in her 40s who had recovered from COVID-19.

The chain is built from TRBV18 and TRBJ2-7; 11 bases line up with TRBD1. Looked up from germline, CDR1 is KGHSH and CDR2 is LQKENI. The CDR3 sequence is 15 residues long. V trimming: 6 bases; J trimming: 4 bases; junction bases outside the gene matches: 8. This CDR3 reads CASSPLGQGGYEQYF. DNA for the CDR3: TGTGCCAGCTCGCCGTTGGGACAGGGGGGGTACGAGCAGTACTTC.

The chain carries TRBV2 and TRBJ2-6; no definite D call. V was trimmed by 3 bases and J by 1 base, leaving 7 bases between them. Germline CDR1 is SNHLY and CDR2 is FYNNEI. The CDR3 extends over 15 amino acids. CDR3 sequence: CASSDSGSGANVLTF. CDR3 sequence (DNA): TGTGCCAGCAGTGATTCGGGTTCTGGGGCCAACGTCCTGACTTTC.

The chain uses TRBV2 and TRBJ2-2; D gene uncertain. Germline V gives CDR1 SNHLY, CDR2 FYNNEI. The CDR3 spans 13 residues. Trimming removed 5 bases at V and 7 bases at J, with 11 bases between. The CDR3 region has the DNA TGTGCCAGCAGTTTCATAGGCGGCGGGGAGCTGTTTTTT. It is translated as CASSFIGGGELFF.

The chain couples TRBV18 to TRBJ2-5; a possible D gene is TRBD1 (5 bases). Germline V gene sequence: CDR1 KGHSH, CDR2 LQKENI. V was pared by 3 bases and J by 5 bases, with 13 bases between. The CDR3 covers 14 residues. The CDR3: CASSPLSGLETQYF. CDR3 sequence (DNA): TGTGCCAGCTCACCTTTGTCAGGGCTCGAGACCCAGTACTTC.

The rearrangement uses TRBV30 and TRBJ1-5; perhaps TRBD1 as D (5 bases). Germline CDR1 reads GTSNPN; CDR2 reads SVGIG (reference sequence). Trimming cost V 0 bases and J 7 bases, with 7 bases left between them. CDR3 length: 12 amino acids. CDR3 nucleotide sequence: TGTGCCTGGAGTGTACGGGGGCAGCCCCAGCATTTT. Amino acid sequence: CAWSVRGQPQHF.

The chain links TRBV7-9 to TRBJ2-1; TRBD2 agrees at 10 bases. V trimming: 6 bases; J trimming: 8 bases; junction bases outside the gene matches: 10. Germline-derived CDR1 and CDR2 are SEHNR and FQNEAQ (reference sequence). This CDR3 contains 15 residues. CDR3 loop: CASRPSSGGRDEQFF. The CDR3 nucleotides are TGTGCCAGCAGGCCCTCTAGCGGGGGACGCGATGAGCAGTTCTTC.

This clone has more than one count but fewer than ten. The chain couples TRBV5-1 to TRBJ2-1, with TRBD1 matching 8 bases. Germline CDR1 and CDR2: SGHRS and YFSETQ. The CDR3 loop spans 14 amino acids. Trimming removed 2 bases from V and 5 bases from J; junction bases left unmatched: 3. The CDR3 is CASSFQGANNEQFF. For the CDR3, the DNA is TGCGCCAGCAGCTTCCAGGGGGCTAACAATGAGCAGTTCTTC.

This clone was picked up one time. V gene TRBV6-5 combines with J gene TRBJ1-4; TRBD1 matches at 7 bases. The CDR3 contains 14 residues. From germline, CDR1 is MNHEY and CDR2 SVGAGI. The ends lost 6 bases at V and 4 bases at J; junction bases unmatched: 5. Written as DNA, the CDR3 is TGTGCCAGCAGCCAGACAGGGCATAATGAAAAACTGTTTTTT. The encoded protein is CASSQTGHNEKLFF.

This clone was counted many times. The V call is TRBV10-3, the J call TRBJ1-2; TRBD1 matches 7 bases. The V gene's germline CDR1 is ENHRY and CDR2 SYGVKD. The CDR3 has 14 residues. The V segment lost 4 bases and the J segment 10 bases; nucleotides outside the gene matches: 12. CDR3 sequence: CAISAATGVESYTF. The CDR3 nucleotides read TGTGCCATCAGTGCCGCTACAGGGGTAGAATCCTACACCTTC.

The genes are TRBV6-6 and TRBJ2-7; the D gene is possibly TRBD2 (5 bases). Trimming left V 0 bases short and J 5 bases short, with 14 bases between. Germline V gives CDR1 MNHNY, CDR2 SVGAGI (reference sequence). This CDR3 comprises 15 residues. The CDR3 spells CASSYSIERPDEQYF. CDR3 DNA sequence: TGTGCCAGCAGTTACTCCATAGAGCGGCCGGACGAGCAGTACTTC.

This clone appeared a few times. The CDR3 spells CASSPPRSMNTEAFF. The CDR3 coding sequence is TGTGCCAGCTCACCACCCAGGTCAATGAACACTGAAGCTTTCTTT. This chain connects TRBV18 to TRBJ1-1; D unresolved. The V and J ends lost 0 bases and 0 bases respectively, with 8 bases between them. The germline CDR1 and CDR2 sequences are KGHSH and LQKENI. The CDR3 has 15 residues.

The rearrangement uses TRBV27 and TRBJ2-5; D may be TRBD1 (6 bases). The CDR3 has 13 amino acids. The V end was cut by 6 bases, the J end by 1 base, with 9 bases between. Germline V gives CDR1 MNHEY, CDR2 SMNVEV (reference sequence). DNA of the CDR3: TGTGCCAGCAGACCGACAGGCCAAGAGACCCAGTACTTC. Its protein is CASRPTGQETQYF.

J is TRBJ2-1 and V is TRBV29-1, with TRBD2 matching 9 bases. The CDR3 runs to 16 residues. Germline V gene sequence: CDR1 SQVTM, CDR2 ANQGSEA. Trimming removed 3 bases from V and 1 base from J; junction bases left unmatched: 7. CDR3 DNA sequence: TGCAGCGTTGAGGGGGGTAGCGGGGGATCCTACAATGAGCAGTTCTTC. Translating it yields CSVEGGSGGSYNEQFF.

This chain links TRBV30 with TRBJ1-2, with D possibly matching TRBD1 (5 bases). With 0 bases removed from V and 4 bases from J, the gap between germline ends came to 12 bases. Germline values: CDR1 GTSNPN, CDR2 SVGIG (reference sequence). The CDR3 loop spans 14 amino acids. This CDR3 reads CAWSVGQGGYGYTF. The CDR3 nucleotides read TGTGCCTGGAGTGTAGGTCAGGGAGGCTATGGCTACACCTTC.

The chain combines TRBV3-1 (or the pseudogene TRBV3-2) with TRBJ2-1; TRBD1 matches 9 bases. Germline CDR1 LGHDT, CDR2 YNNKEL (reference sequence). The V gene end was trimmed by 3 bases and the J gene end by 7 bases; junction bases not matched to a gene: 7. CDR3 length equals 15 residues. This CDR3 is CASSQYGGQGNEQFF. The CDR3 nucleotides are TGTGCCAGCAGCCAGTACGGGGGACAGGGTAATGAGCAGTTCTTC.

The chain carries TRBV10-3 and TRBJ1-4; D ambiguous. Germline lookup yields CDR1 ENHRY and CDR2 SYGVKD. V dropped 3 bases and J dropped 0 bases, with 5 bases sitting between them. The CDR3 is 14 residues long. The DNA for the CDR3 is TGTGCCATCAGTGATTCAGCAACTAATGAAAAACTGTTTTTT. The encoded protein is CAISDSATNEKLFF.

This CDR3 is CASSLGPAEYGYTF. The CDR3 region has the DNA TGCGCCAGCAGCTTGGGACCTGCGGAATATGGCTACACCTTC. The chain employs TRBV5-1 and TRBJ1-2, with no clear D. Germline loops: CDR1 SGHRS, CDR2 YFSETQ. The CDR3 is 14 amino acids. V lost 0 bases and J 5 bases, leaving 11 bases between the germline ends. The full variable domain, in which reference TRBV5-1 and TRBJ1-2 provide the parts outside the CDR3, is KAGVTQTPRYLIKTRGQQVTLSCSPISGHRSVSWYQQTPGQGLQFLFEYFSETQRNKGNFPGRFSGRQFSNSRSEMNVSTLELGDSALYLCASSLGPAEYGYTFGSGTRLTVV.

V is TRBV3-1 (or the pseudogene TRBV3-2) and J is TRBJ2-2; no firm D call. Trimming took off 1 base at V and 1 base at J, with 7 bases between the two ends. This CDR3 has 15 amino acids. Germline V lookup: CDR1 LGHDT, CDR2 YNNKEL (reference sequence). CDR3 protein: CASSQGAENTGELFF. Here the CDR3 DNA reads TGTGCCAGCAGCCAAGGGGCAGAGAACACCGGGGAGCTGTTTTTT.

The genes are TRBV7-9 and TRBJ2-3, with D perhaps matching TRBD2 (5 bases). Trimming left V 5 bases short and J 1 base short, with 22 bases between. The V gene's germline CDR1 is SEHNR and CDR2 FQNEAQ (reference sequence). The CDR3 covers 18 residues. The CDR3 protein is CASSRRWMSGAGTDTQYF. DNA of the CDR3: TGTGCCAGCAGCCGGCGGTGGATGAGCGGAGCGGGCACAGATACGCAGTATTTT.

The rearrangement links TRBV5-1 to TRBJ1-2, with 9 nucleotides matching TRBD1. CDR1 is SGHRS and CDR2 is YFSETQ in the germline V gene. V shed 2 bases, J shed 4 bases, and the junction held 9 bases outside the gene matches. This CDR3 is 16 amino acids long. The CDR3 sequence: CASSFFMGTGIYGYTF. Written as DNA, the CDR3 is TGCGCCAGCAGCTTTTTTATGGGGACAGGGATCTATGGCTACACCTTC.

This chain's CDR3 is CASSQGLGNTIYF. In DNA, the CDR3 is TGTGCCAGCAGTCAGGGTCTAGGAAACACCATATATTTT. The chain links TRBV2 to TRBJ1-3; a possible D gene is TRBD1 (5 bases). Trimming took off 5 bases at V and 4 bases at J, with 9 bases between the two ends. The CDR3 consists of 13 residues. Looked up from germline, CDR1 is SNHLY and CDR2 is FYNNEI.

This clone turned up a few times. V is TRBV3-1 (or the pseudogene TRBV3-2) and J is TRBJ2-7, with TRBD1 matching 7 bases. Germline CDR1 and CDR2: LGHDT and YNNKEL (reference sequence). The CDR3 covers 13 residues. V lost 1 base and J lost 4; bases outside the gene matches: 1. The CDR3 bases are TGTGCCAGCAGCCAAGGGGACAGATACGAGCAGTACTTC. It specifies CASSQGDRYEQYF.

V and J are TRBV4-1 and TRBJ1-5; possibly TRBD1 for D (6 bases). Germline loops: CDR1 MGHRA, CDR2 YSYEKL. There are 15 residues in the CDR3. V lost 2 bases to trimming and J lost 6 bases, with 14 bases between them. CDR3 DNA sequence: TGCGCCAGCAGCCAAACCCCGACAGGTACTCAGCCCCAGCATTTT. Its protein product is CASSQTPTGTQPQHF.

The chain links TRBV9 to TRBJ1-1; 7 bases align to TRBD1. Trimming cost V 0 bases and J 2 bases; bases outside gene matches: 4. CDR1 SGDLS and CDR2 YYNGEE come from the germline V gene. The CDR3 is 15 amino acids. Here the CDR3 reads CASSVGGQPNTEAFF. DNA for the CDR3: TGTGCCAGCAGCGTAGGGGGACAGCCCAACACTGAAGCTTTCTTT.

The chain combines TRBV7-9 with TRBJ1-2; 9 nucleotides align to TRBD1. The V and J ends lost 0 bases and 8 bases, in that order; junction bases with no gene match: 13. The length of the CDR3 is 17 residues. The germline CDR1 and CDR2 sequences are SEHNR and FQNEAQ (reference sequence). The CDR3 coding sequence is TGTGCCAGCAGCTTAGCGACTGGGACAGGGCGACTCGGGGGCTACACCTTC. Protein: CASSLATGTGRLGGYTF.

The chain recombines TRBV11-2 with TRBJ1-5, with D tentatively TRBD1 (5 bases). The CDR3 extends over 15 amino acids. The V and J ends lost 3 bases and 5 bases respectively, with 14 bases between them. Germline V gene sequence: CDR1 SGHAT, CDR2 FQNNGV. CDR3 nucleotide sequence: TGTGCCAGCAGCTTGAACAGCGGGGGATATCAGCCCCAGCATTTT. The encoded protein is CASSLNSGGYQPQHF.

This chain joins TRBV29-1 and TRBJ2-1, with 8 bases identical to TRBD1. Germline CDR1 and CDR2: SQVTM and ANQGSEA. The CDR3 has 12 residues. The trim removed 3 bases at V and 10 bases at J, leaving 5 bases unmatched. The CDR3 nucleotides are TGCAGCGTTGAGACAGGGGCCTACGAGCAGTTCTTC. As protein: CSVETGAYEQFF.